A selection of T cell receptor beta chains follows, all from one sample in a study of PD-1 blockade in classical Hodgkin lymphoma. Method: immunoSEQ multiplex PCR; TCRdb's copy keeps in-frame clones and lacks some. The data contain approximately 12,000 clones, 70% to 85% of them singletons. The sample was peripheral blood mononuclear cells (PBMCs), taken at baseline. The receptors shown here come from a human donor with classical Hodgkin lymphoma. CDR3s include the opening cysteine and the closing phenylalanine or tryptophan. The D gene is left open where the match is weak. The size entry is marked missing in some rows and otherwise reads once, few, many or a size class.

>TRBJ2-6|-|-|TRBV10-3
CAISASGANVLTF
TGTGCCATCAGTGCCTCTGGGGCCAACGTCCTGACTTTC
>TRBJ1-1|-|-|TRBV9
CASSVDSRTLSGGTEAFF
TGTGCCAGCAGCGTAGATTCACGGACCCTCTCCGGAGGTACTGAAGCTTTCTTT
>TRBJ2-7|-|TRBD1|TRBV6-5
CASSKQGSSYEQYF
TGTGCCAGCAGTAAACAGGGGTCCTCCTACGAGCAGTACTTC
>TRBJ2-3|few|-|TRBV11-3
CASSLEGVDTQYF
TGTGCCAGCAGCTTAGAGGGGGTAGATACGCAGTATTTT
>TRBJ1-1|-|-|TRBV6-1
CASSIGGSNTEAFF
TGTGCCAGCAGCATTGGGGGTAGTAACACTGAAGCTTTCTTT
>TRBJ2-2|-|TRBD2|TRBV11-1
CASSSRTSGRSGELFF
TGTGCCAGCAGCTCCCGGACTAGCGGGAGATCGGGGGAGCTGTTTTTT
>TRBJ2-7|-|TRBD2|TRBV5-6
CASSLGLSGSISYEQYF
TGTGCCAGCAGCTTGGGCCTTAGCGGGTCAATCAGCTACGAGCAGTACTTC
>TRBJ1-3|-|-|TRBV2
CASSEQLLTNTIYF
TGTGCCAGCAGTGAACAGTTGCTCACAAACACCATATATTTT
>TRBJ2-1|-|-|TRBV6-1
CASSEGADSGDSYNEQFF
TGTGCCAGCAGTGAAGGGGCCGACTCGGGTGACTCCTACAATGAGCAGTTCTTC
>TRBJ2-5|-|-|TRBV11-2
CASSHLARSDQETQYF
TGTGCCAGCAGCCACCTAGCCCGATCCGACCAAGAGACCCAGTACTTC
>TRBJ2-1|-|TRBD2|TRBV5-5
CASSTSGGAQFF
TGTGCCAGCAGCACTAGCGGGGGGGCGCAGTTCTTC
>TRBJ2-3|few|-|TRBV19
CASSSRATTPPDTQYF
TGTGCCAGTAGTAGCCGGGCCACCACCCCCCCAGATACGCAGTATTTT
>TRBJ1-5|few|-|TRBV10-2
CASSARTDSNQPQHF
TGCGCCAGCAGTGCCCGGACAGACAGCAATCAGCCCCAGCATTTT
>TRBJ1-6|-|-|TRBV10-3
CAISAQRGFNSPLHF
TGTGCCATCAGTGCGCAACGGGGGTTTAATTCACCCCTCCACTTT
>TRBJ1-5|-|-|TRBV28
CASTRGVTQPQHF
TGTGCCAGCACCCGGGGGGTGACTCAGCCCCAGCATTTT
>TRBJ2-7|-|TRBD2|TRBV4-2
CASSQGPLAGGPGEQYF
TGTGCCAGCAGCCAAGGGCCCCTAGCGGGAGGGCCGGGAGAGCAGTACTTC
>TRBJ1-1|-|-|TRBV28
CASTFGPQSSEAFF
TGTGCCAGCACCTTTGGGCCACAGAGCTCTGAAGCTTTCTTT
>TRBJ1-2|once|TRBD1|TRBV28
CASRGGQGTFYGYTF
TGTGCCAGCAGAGGGGGACAGGGGACTTTCTATGGCTACACCTTC
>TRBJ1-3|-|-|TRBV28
CASHQGGAGNTIYF
TGTGCCAGCCACCAAGGGGGGGCTGGAAACACCATATATTTT
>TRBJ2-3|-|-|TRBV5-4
CASSESAGDTQYF
TGTGCCAGCAGCGAATCGGCGGGAGATACGCAGTATTTT
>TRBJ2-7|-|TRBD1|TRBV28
CASIPAGQGFYEQYF
TGTGCCAGCATTCCAGCCGGACAGGGATTCTACGAGCAGTACTTC
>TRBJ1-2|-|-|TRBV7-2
CASSQRGVDYGYTF
TGTGCCAGCAGCCAACGGGGGGTCGACTATGGCTACACCTTC
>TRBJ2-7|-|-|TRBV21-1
CASSKIIRDRTYEQYF
TGTGCCAGCAGCAAGATTATCCGGGACAGGACCTACGAGCAGTACTTC
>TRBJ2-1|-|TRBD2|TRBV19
CASSMGNSGNSYNEQFF
TGTGCCAGTAGTATGGGTAATAGCGGGAACTCCTACAATGAGCAGTTCTTC
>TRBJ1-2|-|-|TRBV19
CASTRVGNYGYTF
TGTGCCAGTACCCGAGTGGGAAACTATGGCTACACCTTC
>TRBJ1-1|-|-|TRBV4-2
CASSHPGVKDTEAFF
TGTGCCAGCAGCCACCCAGGGGTAAAGGACACTGAAGCTTTCTTT
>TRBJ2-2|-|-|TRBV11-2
CASSLGGIDTGELFF
TGTGCCAGCAGCTTAGGGGGCATCGACACCGGGGAGCTGTTTTTT
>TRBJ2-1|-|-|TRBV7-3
CASSLRASEPNEQFF
TGTGCCAGCAGCTTACGGGCTAGCGAGCCCAATGAGCAGTTCTTC
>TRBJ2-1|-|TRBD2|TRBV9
CASSRGTSDNNEQFF
TGTGCCAGCAGCCGTGGGACTAGCGATAACAATGAGCAGTTCTTC
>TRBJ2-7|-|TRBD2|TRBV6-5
CASSPSGRVTYEQYF
TGTGCCAGCAGTCCTAGCGGGAGGGTAACCTACGAGCAGTACTTC
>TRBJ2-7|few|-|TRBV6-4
CASSEGTSYEQYF
TGTGCCAGCAGCGAGGGGACCTCCTACGAGCAGTACTTC